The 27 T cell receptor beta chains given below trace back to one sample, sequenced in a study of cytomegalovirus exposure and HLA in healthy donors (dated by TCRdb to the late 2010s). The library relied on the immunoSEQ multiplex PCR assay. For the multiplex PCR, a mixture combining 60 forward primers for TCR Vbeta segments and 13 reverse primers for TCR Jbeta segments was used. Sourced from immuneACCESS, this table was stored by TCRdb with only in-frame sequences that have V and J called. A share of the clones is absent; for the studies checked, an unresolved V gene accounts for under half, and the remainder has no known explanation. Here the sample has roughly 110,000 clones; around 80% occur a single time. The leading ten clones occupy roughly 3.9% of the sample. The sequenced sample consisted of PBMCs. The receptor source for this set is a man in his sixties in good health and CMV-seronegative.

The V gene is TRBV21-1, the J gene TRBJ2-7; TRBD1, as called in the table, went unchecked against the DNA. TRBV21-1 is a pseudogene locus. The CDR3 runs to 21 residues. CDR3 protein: CASTIGQGMSKKGKETYEQYF. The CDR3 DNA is TGTGCCAGCACAATAGGACAGGGGATGTCAAAAAAGGGGAAAGAAACCTACGAGCAGTACTTC.

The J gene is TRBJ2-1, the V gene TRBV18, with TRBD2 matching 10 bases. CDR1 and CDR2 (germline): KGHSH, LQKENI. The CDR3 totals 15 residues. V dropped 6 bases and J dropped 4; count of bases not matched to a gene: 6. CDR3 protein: CASSLRTSGYNEQFF. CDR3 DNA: TGTGCCAGCTCCCTTCGGACTAGCGGTTACAATGAGCAGTTCTTC.

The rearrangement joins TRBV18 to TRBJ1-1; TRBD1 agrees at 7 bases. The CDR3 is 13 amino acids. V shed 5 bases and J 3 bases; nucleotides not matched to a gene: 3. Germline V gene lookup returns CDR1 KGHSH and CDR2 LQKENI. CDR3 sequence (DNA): TGTGCCAGCTCATCTACAGGGGACACTGAAGCTTTCTTT. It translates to CASSSTGDTEAFF.

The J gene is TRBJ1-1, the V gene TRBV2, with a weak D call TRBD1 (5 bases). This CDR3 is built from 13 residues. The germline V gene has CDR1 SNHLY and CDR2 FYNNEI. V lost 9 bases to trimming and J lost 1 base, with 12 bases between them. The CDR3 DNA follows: TGTGCCAGTCTTCTCCAGGGGAACACTGAAGCTTTCTTT. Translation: CASLLQGNTEAFF. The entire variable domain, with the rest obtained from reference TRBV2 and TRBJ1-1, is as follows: EPEVTQTPSHQVTQMGQEVILRCVPISNHLYFYWYRQILGQKVEFLVSFYNNEISEKSEIFDDQFSVERPDGSNFTLKIRSTKLEDSAMYFCASLLQGNTEAFFGQGTRLTVV.

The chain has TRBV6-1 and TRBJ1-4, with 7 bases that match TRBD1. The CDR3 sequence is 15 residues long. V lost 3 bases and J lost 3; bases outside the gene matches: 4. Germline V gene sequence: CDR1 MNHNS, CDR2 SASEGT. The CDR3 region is CASSEAGTANEKLFF. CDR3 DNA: TGTGCCAGCAGTGAGGCCGGGACAGCTAATGAAAAACTGTTTTTT.

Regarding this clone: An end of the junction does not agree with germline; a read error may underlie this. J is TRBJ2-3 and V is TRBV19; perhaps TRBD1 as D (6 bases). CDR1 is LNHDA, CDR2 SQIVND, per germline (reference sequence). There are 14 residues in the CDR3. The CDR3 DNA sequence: TGTGCCAGTAGGGGATTGGGGGACACAGATACGAAGTATTTT. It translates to CASRGLGDTDTKYF.

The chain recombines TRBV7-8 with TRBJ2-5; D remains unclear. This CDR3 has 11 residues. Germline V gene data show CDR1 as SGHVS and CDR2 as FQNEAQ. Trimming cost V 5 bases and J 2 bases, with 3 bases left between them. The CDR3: CASSLQETQYF. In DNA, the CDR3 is TGTGCCAGCAGCCTACAAGAGACCCAGTACTTC.

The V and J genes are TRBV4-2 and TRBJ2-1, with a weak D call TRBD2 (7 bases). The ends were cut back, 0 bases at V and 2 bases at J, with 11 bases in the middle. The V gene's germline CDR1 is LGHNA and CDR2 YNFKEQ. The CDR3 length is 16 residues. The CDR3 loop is CASSQDTGGPYNEQFF. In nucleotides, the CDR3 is TGTGCCAGCAGCCAAGATACGGGGGGCCCCTACAATGAGCAGTTCTTC.

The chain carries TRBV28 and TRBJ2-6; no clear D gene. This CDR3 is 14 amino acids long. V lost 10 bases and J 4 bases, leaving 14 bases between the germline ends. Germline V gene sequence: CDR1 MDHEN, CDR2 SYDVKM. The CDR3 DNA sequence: TGTGCCATATCAAGAGGCTCCGGGGCCAACGTCCTGACTTTC. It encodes CAISRGSGANVLTF.

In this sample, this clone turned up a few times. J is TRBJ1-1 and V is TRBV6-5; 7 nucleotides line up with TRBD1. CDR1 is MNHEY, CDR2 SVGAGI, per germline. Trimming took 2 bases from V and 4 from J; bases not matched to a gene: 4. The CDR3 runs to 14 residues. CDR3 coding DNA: TGTGCCAGCAGTTACAGGGGGCTGAGCACTGAAGCTTTCTTT. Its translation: CASSYRGLSTEAFF.

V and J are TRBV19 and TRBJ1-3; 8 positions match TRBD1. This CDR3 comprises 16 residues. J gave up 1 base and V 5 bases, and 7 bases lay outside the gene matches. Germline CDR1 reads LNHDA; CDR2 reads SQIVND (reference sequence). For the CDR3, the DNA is TGTGCCAGTAGTGACAGGGGTGGAAATTCTGGAAACACCATATATTTT. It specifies CASSDRGGNSGNTIYF.

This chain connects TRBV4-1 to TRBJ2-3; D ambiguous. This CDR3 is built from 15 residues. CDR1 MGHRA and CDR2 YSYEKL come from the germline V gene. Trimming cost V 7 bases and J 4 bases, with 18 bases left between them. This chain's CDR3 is CASTRHIPAPDTQYF. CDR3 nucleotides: TGCGCCAGCACCCGACACATCCCGGCTCCAGATACGCAGTATTTT.

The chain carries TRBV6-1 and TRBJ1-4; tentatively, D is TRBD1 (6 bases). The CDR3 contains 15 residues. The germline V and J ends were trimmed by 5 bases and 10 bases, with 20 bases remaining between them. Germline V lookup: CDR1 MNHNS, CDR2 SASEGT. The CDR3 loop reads CASSKADSADGKLFF. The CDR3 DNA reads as TGTGCCAGCAGTAAGGCGGACAGCGCCGACGGAAAACTGTTTTTT.

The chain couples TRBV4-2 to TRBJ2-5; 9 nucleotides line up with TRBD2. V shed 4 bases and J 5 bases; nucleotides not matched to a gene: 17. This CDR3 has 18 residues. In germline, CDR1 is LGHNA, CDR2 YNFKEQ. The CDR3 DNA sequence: TGTGCCAGCAGCCTGTACTCTAGCGGGGCCTACGGAGAGGAGACCCAGTACTTC. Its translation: CASSLYSSGAYGEETQYF.

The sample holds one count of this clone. The CDR3 region has the DNA TGTGCCAGCAGCCAAGATTGGGCCCTAGCGGTTGCGCAGTATTTT. Amino acid sequence: CASSQDWALAVAQYF. The rearrangement joins TRBV4-2 to TRBJ2-3, with 7 nucleotides matching TRBD2. After removal of 0 bases from V and 10 bases from J, the junction contained 10 bases not matched to a gene. CDR1 LGHNA and CDR2 YNFKEQ come from the germline V gene. The CDR3 runs to 15 residues.

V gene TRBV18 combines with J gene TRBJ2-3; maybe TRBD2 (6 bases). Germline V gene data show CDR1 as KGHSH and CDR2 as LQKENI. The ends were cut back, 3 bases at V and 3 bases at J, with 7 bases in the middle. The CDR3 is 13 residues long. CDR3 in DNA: TGTGCCAGCTCACCCGCGGGAACAGATACGCAGTATTTT. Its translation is CASSPAGTDTQYF.

The CDR3 region is CASSAQWTAGNTIYF. In DNA form, the CDR3 reads TGTGCCAGCAGCGCCCAATGGACAGCAGGAAACACCATATATTTT. The chain uses TRBV9 and TRBJ1-3, with a possible D match to TRBD1 (6 bases). This CDR3 is 15 amino acids long. Trimming left V 3 bases short and J 4 bases short, with 14 bases between. CDR1 is SGDLS and CDR2 is YYNGEE in the germline V gene. Drawing the rest from reference TRBV9 and TRBJ1-3, the complete variable domain is DSGVTQTPKHLITATGQRVTLRCSPRSGDLSVYWYQQSLDQGLQFLIQYYNGEERAKGNILERFSAQQFPDLHSELNLSSLELGDSALYFCASSAQWTAGNTIYFGEGSWLTVV.

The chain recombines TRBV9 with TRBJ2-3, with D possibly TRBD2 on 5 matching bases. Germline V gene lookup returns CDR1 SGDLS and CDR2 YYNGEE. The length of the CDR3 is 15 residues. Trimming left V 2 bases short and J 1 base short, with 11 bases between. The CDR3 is CASSVLFGGTDTQYF. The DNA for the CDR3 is TGTGCCAGCAGCGTCCTCTTCGGGGGCACAGATACGCAGTATTTT.

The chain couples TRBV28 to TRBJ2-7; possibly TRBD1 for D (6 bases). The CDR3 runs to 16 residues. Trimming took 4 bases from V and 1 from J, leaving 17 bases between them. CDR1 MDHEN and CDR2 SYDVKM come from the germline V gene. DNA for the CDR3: TGTGCCAGCAGTTCCCCAGGGGCAGGCCTTTCCTACGAGCAGTACGTC. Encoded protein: CASSSPGAGLSYEQYV.

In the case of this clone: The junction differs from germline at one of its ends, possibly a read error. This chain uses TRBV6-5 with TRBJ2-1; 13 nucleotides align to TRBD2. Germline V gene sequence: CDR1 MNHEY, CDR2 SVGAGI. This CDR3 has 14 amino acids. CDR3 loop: CASSYSTSGGRELF. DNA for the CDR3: TGTGCCAGCAGTTACTCGACTAGCGGGGGGAGGGAGCTCTTC.

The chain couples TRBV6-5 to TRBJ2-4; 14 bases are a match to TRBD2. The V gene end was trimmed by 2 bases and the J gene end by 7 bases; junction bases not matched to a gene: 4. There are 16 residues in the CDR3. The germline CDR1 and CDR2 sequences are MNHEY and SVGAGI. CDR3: CASSYPRLAGGNIQYF. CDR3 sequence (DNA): TGTGCCAGCAGTTACCCTCGACTAGCGGGGGGGAACATTCAGTACTTC.

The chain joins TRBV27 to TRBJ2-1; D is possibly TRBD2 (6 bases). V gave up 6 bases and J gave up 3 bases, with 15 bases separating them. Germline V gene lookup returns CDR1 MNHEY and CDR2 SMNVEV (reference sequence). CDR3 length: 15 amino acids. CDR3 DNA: TGTGCCAGCAGCCGTGAGGCGGGGATCTACAATGAGCAGTTCTTC. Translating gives CASSREAGIYNEQFF.

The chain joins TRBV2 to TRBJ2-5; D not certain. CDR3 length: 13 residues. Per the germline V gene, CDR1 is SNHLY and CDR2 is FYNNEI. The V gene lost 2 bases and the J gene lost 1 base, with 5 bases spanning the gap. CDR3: CASSECSQETQYF. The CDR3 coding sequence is TGTGCCAGCAGTGAATGCAGCCAAGAGACCCAGTACTTC.

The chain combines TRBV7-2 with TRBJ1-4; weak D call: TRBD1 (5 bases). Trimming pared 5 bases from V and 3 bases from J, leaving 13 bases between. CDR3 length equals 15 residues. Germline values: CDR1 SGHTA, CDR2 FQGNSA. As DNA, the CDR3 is TGTGCCAGCAGCCCGCGCAGGGTTGCTAATGAAAAACTGTTTTTT. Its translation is CASSPRRVANEKLFF. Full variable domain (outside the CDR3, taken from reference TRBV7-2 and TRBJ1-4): GAGVSQSPSNKVTEKGKDVELRCDPISGHTALYWYRQSLGQGLEFLIYFQGNSAPDKSGLPSDRFSAERTGGSVSTLTIQRTQQEDSAVYLCASSPRRVANEKLFFGSGTQLSVL.

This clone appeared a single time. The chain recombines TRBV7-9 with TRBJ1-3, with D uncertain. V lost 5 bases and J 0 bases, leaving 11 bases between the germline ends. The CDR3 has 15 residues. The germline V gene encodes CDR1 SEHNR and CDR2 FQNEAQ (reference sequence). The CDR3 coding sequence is TGTGCCAGCAGCACAGACGGGAGCTCTGGAAACACCATATATTTT. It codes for CASSTDGSSGNTIYF.

This CDR3 is CASSLGDRGSSGANVLTF. The CDR3, as DNA: TGTGCCAGCAGCTTGGGGGACAGGGGGTCCTCTGGGGCCAACGTCCTGACTTTC. The chain is built from TRBV5-4 and TRBJ2-6; 11 bases map to TRBD1. The germline V gene has CDR1 SGHNT and CDR2 YYREEE (reference sequence). This CDR3 comprises 18 residues. V trimming: 0 bases; J trimming: 0 bases; junction bases outside the gene matches: 2.

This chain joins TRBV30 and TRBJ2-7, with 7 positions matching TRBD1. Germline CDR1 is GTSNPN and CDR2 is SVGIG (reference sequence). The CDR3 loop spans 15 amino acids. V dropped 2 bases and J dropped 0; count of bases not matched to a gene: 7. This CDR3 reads CAWSPLGQNSYEQYF. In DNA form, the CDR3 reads TGTGCCTGGAGTCCCCTGGGACAGAACTCCTACGAGCAGTACTTC.